This T cell receptor beta chain was found in a study of cytomegalovirus exposure and HLA in healthy donors. Overall study results and limits: The investigators catalogued 164 TCR beta chains as cytomegalovirus-associated. Confirmation was obtained in vitro that a few CMV-associated chains are specific for CMV antigens.

The PCR used 60 Vbeta and 13 Jbeta primers. Sequencing used immunoSEQ multiplex PCR; TCRdb keeps in-frame clones, though not all of them. The sample includes about 87,000 clones, 75% to 85% of them seen just once. Remarks on this clone: What it binds is not known.

Per germline, CDR1 LNHDA and CDR2 SQIVND (reference sequence). The length of the CDR3 is 16 residues. J was trimmed by 8 bases and V by 8 bases; bases with no gene match: 12. Sequencing was performed on PBMCs. The TCR was taken from a woman between 40 and 50 years old in good health and CMV-seronegative. The V and J genes are TRBV19 and TRBJ2-2, with 12 bases aligning to TRBD1. CDR3 in DNA: TGTGCCAGTCGTCGACCGGGACAGGGGGCGTCGGGGGAGCTGTTTTTT. The encoded protein is CASRRPGQGASGELFF.